These 32 T cell receptor beta chains originate from one sample sequenced in a study of blood T cell repertoires in COVID-19. Generated by immunoSEQ multiplex PCR, the TCRdb table keeps only in-frame clones and is missing some. In the table there are 130,000 to 150,000 clones, about 87% of which are singletons. Sequencing was carried out using peripheral blood. These receptors originate from a woman between 50 and 59 years old with acute or convalescent COVID-19.

The V call is TRBV3-1 (or the pseudogene TRBV3-2), the J call TRBJ2-7; the D gene is possibly TRBD2 (6 bases). The CDR3 has 13 residues. The germline V and J ends were trimmed by 2 bases and 2 bases, with 7 bases remaining between them. The germline V gene encodes CDR1 LGHDT and CDR2 YNNKEL (reference sequence). CDR3 loop: CASSQQRAYEQYF. For the CDR3, the DNA is TGTGCCAGCAGCCAACAGCGGGCCTACGAGCAGTACTTC.

This rearrangement joins TRBV7-8 to TRBJ2-4, with 8 bases fitting TRBD1. V shed 8 bases, J shed 1 base, and the junction held 10 bases outside the gene matches. Per the germline V gene, CDR1 is SGHVS and CDR2 is FQNEAQ. This CDR3 comprises 16 residues. The CDR3 bases are TGTGCCAGCGGGGACAGGCCTTGGGGGGCCAAAAACATTCAGTACTTC. Translated: CASGDRPWGAKNIQYF.

The chain combines TRBV5-1 with TRBJ1-1, with TRBD1 identical over 7 bases. Unmatched junction bases numbered 13, after V lost 0 bases and J lost 2 bases. From germline, CDR1 is SGHRS and CDR2 YFSETQ. This CDR3 has 18 residues. CDR3 nucleotides: TGCGCCAGCAGCTTGGTACTCAGGGGGATTACGATAAACACTGAAGCTTTCTTT. It codes for CASSLVLRGITINTEAFF.

The V gene is TRBV10-2, the J gene TRBJ2-1; 8 bases map to TRBD1. The CDR3 extends over 15 amino acids. Germline-derived CDR1 and CDR2 are WSHSY and SAAADI. J lost 7 bases, V lost 10 bases, and 15 bases had no gene match. The CDR3 loop reads CATLLEDRVVNEQFF. CDR3 in DNA: TGCGCCACGTTACTAGAGGACAGGGTGGTAAATGAGCAGTTCTTC.

The rearrangement links TRBV4-2 to TRBJ1-4; 9 bases fit TRBD1. From germline, CDR1 is LGHNA and CDR2 YNFKEQ. Trimming at V came to 3 bases and at J to 7 bases, leaving 12 bases not matched to a gene. The length of the CDR3 is 17 residues. CDR3 loop: CASSHHRGLFEGEKLFF. The CDR3 DNA reads as TGTGCCAGCAGCCACCACAGGGGGCTCTTTGAAGGTGAAAAACTGTTTTTT.

The CDR3 region is CASSQDRGYNQPQHF. DNA of the CDR3: TGTGCCAGCAGCCAGGACAGGGGGTACAATCAGCCCCAGCATTTT. The genes are TRBV3-1 (or the pseudogene TRBV3-2) and TRBJ1-5; 10 bases match TRBD1. The CDR3 is 15 residues long. J lost 3 bases, V lost 3 bases, and 2 bases had no gene match. Germline V gene data show CDR1 as LGHDT and CDR2 as YNNKEL (reference sequence).

The CDR3 protein is CASSRAGTSQETQYF. The CDR3 coding sequence is TGTGCCAGCAGCCGAGCCGGGACTAGCCAAGAGACCCAGTACTTC. The chain joins TRBV11-2 to TRBJ2-5; 8 positions match TRBD2. The length of the CDR3 is 15 residues. V lost 5 bases and J lost 1; bases outside the gene matches: 6. Looked up from germline, CDR1 is SGHAT and CDR2 is FQNNGV.

The chain recombines TRBV19 with TRBJ2-5; 9 bases are shared with TRBD1. Per germline, CDR1 LNHDA and CDR2 SQIVND (reference sequence). This CDR3 has 16 amino acids. V gave up 1 base and J gave up 6 bases; unmatched junction bases: 9. The CDR3 is CASSIAGTGRVKTQYF. The CDR3 bases are TGTGCCAGTAGTATAGCTGGGACAGGGCGCGTAAAGACCCAGTACTTC.

The J gene is TRBJ2-1, the V gene TRBV5-6, with 7 nucleotides matching TRBD2. The CDR3 extends over 16 amino acids. The V segment lost 3 bases and the J segment 9 bases; nucleotides outside the gene matches: 15. Germline-derived CDR1 and CDR2 are SGHDT and YYEEEE. CDR3 residues: CASSSSSRDYRGEQFF. DNA of the CDR3: TGTGCCAGCAGCTCCTCATCCCGGGACTACAGAGGTGAGCAGTTCTTC.

J is TRBJ2-3 and V is TRBV6-4; TRBD2 aligns across 8 bases. Trimming took 1 base from V and 5 from J; bases not matched to a gene: 8. The CDR3 runs to 16 residues. Germline CDR1 reads MRHNA; CDR2 reads SNTAGT. The CDR3 spells CASSDFFGGARDTQYF. As DNA, the CDR3 is TGTGCCAGCAGTGACTTTTTCGGGGGGGCCAGAGATACGCAGTATTTT.

The chain uses TRBV28 and TRBJ2-7; TRBD1 aligns across 10 bases. Germline CDR1 is MDHEN and CDR2 is SYDVKM. This CDR3 has 16 amino acids. The V and J ends lost 5 bases and 6 bases, in that order; junction bases with no gene match: 13. Written as DNA, the CDR3 is TGTGCCAGCAGTACTCCTGGGACAGGGGCGGATTGCGAGCAGTACTTC. Translation gives CASSTPGTGADCEQYF.

This chain connects TRBV3-1 (or the pseudogene TRBV3-2) to TRBJ2-1; TRBD2 agrees at 11 bases. V lost 4 bases, J lost 5 bases, and 10 bases stayed unmatched. The CDR3 has 17 residues. From germline, CDR1 is LGHDT and CDR2 YNNKEL (reference sequence). CDR3 DNA: TGTGCCAGCAGCCCCTACCCACTAGCGGGAGTAGACAATGAGCAGTTCTTC. The encoded protein is CASSPYPLAGVDNEQFF.

This rearrangement joins TRBV6-1 to TRBJ1-5; D remains unclear. This CDR3 region has 16 residues. The V end was cut by 2 bases, the J end by 2 bases, with 13 bases between. CDR1 and CDR2 from the germline V gene are MNHNS and SASEGT. CDR3 region: CASSEIIARGNQPQHF. The CDR3 DNA is TGTGCCAGCAGTGAAATTATTGCTCGCGGCAATCAGCCCCAGCATTTT.

This chain connects TRBV28 to TRBJ2-3; maybe TRBD2 (5 bases). Germline V CDR1 and CDR2: MDHEN, SYDVKM. The ends were cut back, 3 bases at V and 2 bases at J, with 15 bases in the middle. The CDR3 runs 16 residues. The CDR3 DNA sequence: TGTGCCAGCAGTTTGAGGGTGAATTCTCCCACAGATACGCAGTATTTT. It specifies CASSLRVNSPTDTQYF.

The V and J genes are TRBV9 and TRBJ1-5, with 7 bases that match TRBD1. From germline, CDR1 is SGDLS and CDR2 YYNGEE. The ends lost 4 bases at V and 3 bases at J; junction bases unmatched: 13. This CDR3 is built from 17 residues. For the CDR3, the DNA is TGTGCCAGCAGCCCACCGACAGGGCGAGCTCCCAATCAGCCCCAGCATTTT. It is translated as CASSPPTGRAPNQPQHF.

The chain is built from TRBV5-6 and TRBJ1-1; possibly TRBD1 for D (6 bases). The V gene's germline CDR1 is SGHDT and CDR2 YYEEEE. CDR3 size: 12 residues. V was clipped by 4 bases and J by 11 bases, with 15 bases between them. This CDR3 is CASSPSGGRAFF. CDR3 DNA: TGTGCCAGCAGCCCCTCGGGGGGCCGGGCTTTCTTT.

This clone has only a few counts. This sequence joins TRBV3-1 (or the pseudogene TRBV3-2) and TRBJ1-2; 7 nucleotides match TRBD1. CDR3 length: 17 amino acids. V lost 2 bases, J lost 5 bases, and 14 bases stayed unmatched. Per the germline V gene, CDR1 is LGHDT and CDR2 is YNNKEL (reference sequence). The CDR3 protein is CASSQNVGGRATYGYTF. In DNA form, the CDR3 reads TGTGCCAGCAGCCAAAATGTAGGGGGCAGGGCAACATATGGCTACACCTTC.

The chain has TRBV30 and TRBJ2-1; TRBD2 is a possible D gene (8 bases). V was trimmed by 0 bases and J by 7 bases, leaving 16 bases between them. The germline CDR1 and CDR2 sequences are GTSNPN and SVGIG (reference sequence). This CDR3 has 15 amino acids. The CDR3: CAWSVQGTRVNEQFF. CDR3 coding DNA: TGTGCCTGGAGTGTACAGGGGACTAGAGTTAATGAGCAGTTCTTC.

The rearrangement uses TRBV6-6 and TRBJ1-5, with D possibly matching TRBD1 (5 bases). The germline V gene has CDR1 MNHNY and CDR2 SVGAGI (reference sequence). This CDR3 is built from 13 residues. Deletions cut 7 bases from V and 0 bases from J, with 7 bases between. In nucleotides, the CDR3 is TGTGCCAGCAAGGGGTATAGCAATCAGCCCCAGCATTTT. This encodes CASKGYSNQPQHF.

This chain connects TRBV3-1 (or the pseudogene TRBV3-2) to TRBJ2-2; D is unresolved. The CDR3 length is 15 residues. Germline CDR1 and CDR2: LGHDT and YNNKEL (reference sequence). The ends were cut back, 6 bases at V and 0 bases at J, with 11 bases in the middle. The DNA of the CDR3 is TGTGCCAGCAGAAATACTCAAACGAACACCGGGGAGCTGTTTTTT. It codes for CASRNTQTNTGELFF.

This clone was seen a few times. This chain joins TRBV9 and TRBJ2-7, with D possibly being TRBD2 (6 bases). From germline, CDR1 is SGDLS and CDR2 YYNGEE. Trimming removed 0 bases from V and 12 bases from J, with 16 bases in between. This CDR3 has 13 residues. For the CDR3, the DNA is TGTGCCAGCAGCGTAGGATGGACCGGGACTCCGTACTTC. Residues: CASSVGWTGTPYF.

V and J are TRBV10-1 and TRBJ2-7; tentative D call: TRBD2 (5 bases). Germline assignment: CDR1 WNHNN and CDR2 SYGVQD (reference sequence). There are 14 residues in the CDR3. The V and J ends lost 9 bases and 2 bases respectively, with 17 bases between them. The CDR3 DNA reads TGCGCCAGGAAGACGGACGGGAAGACCTACGAGCAGTACTTC. Its protein is CARKTDGKTYEQYF.

V and J are TRBV7-2 and TRBJ1-2, with 10 bases fitting TRBD1. Germline V gives CDR1 SGHTA, CDR2 FQGNSA. V gave up 5 bases and J gave up 1 base; unmatched junction bases: 7. The CDR3 consists of 16 residues. For the CDR3, the DNA is TGTGCCAGCAGCCAAGCGACAGGGGGCGTTAACTATGGCTACACCTTC. Protein product: CASSQATGGVNYGYTF. The full variable domain, with the rest looked up from reference TRBV7-2 and TRBJ1-2, is GAGVSQSPSNKVTEKGKDVELRCDPISGHTALYWYRQSLGQGLEFLIYFQGNSAPDKSGLPSDRFSAERTGGSVSTLTIQRTQQEDSAVYLCASSQATGGVNYGYTFGSGTRLTVV.

This chain uses TRBV5-1 with TRBJ1-5, with D unresolved. CDR1 and CDR2 (germline): SGHRS, YFSETQ. The CDR3 is made up of 13 amino acids. Trimming left V 4 bases short and J 1 base short, with 6 bases between. CDR3 sequence (DNA): TGCGCCAGCAGCCCTCAGAGCAATCAGCCCCAGCATTTT. Translated, it gives CASSPQSNQPQHF. Filled out from reference TRBV5-1 and TRBJ1-5, the complete variable domain reads KAGVTQTPRYLIKTRGQQVTLSCSPISGHRSVSWYQQTPGQGLQFLFEYFSETQRNKGNFPGRFSGRQFSNSRSEMNVSTLELGDSALYLCASSPQSNQPQHFGDGTRLSIL.

This clone was detected only once. This rearrangement joins TRBV28 to TRBJ1-5, with D uncertain. With 5 bases removed from V and 7 bases from J, the gap between germline ends came to 12 bases. The CDR3 has 13 amino acids. Germline assignment: CDR1 MDHEN and CDR2 SYDVKM. CDR3 in amino acids: CASSKISRQPQHF. CDR3 coding DNA: TGTGCCAGCAGTAAAATCTCGAGGCAGCCCCAGCATTTT.

V gene TRBV6-2 or TRBV6-3 combines with J gene TRBJ1-6; 7 bases map to TRBD1. CDR1 is MNHEY and CDR2 is SVGEGT in the germline V gene. CDR3 length: 16 residues. V lost 5 bases and J lost 2; bases outside the gene matches: 6. The CDR3 spells CASSPADRTYNSPLHF. The CDR3 DNA follows: TGTGCCAGCAGTCCAGCGGACAGGACCTATAATTCACCCCTCCACTTT.

This chain uses TRBV29-1 with TRBJ2-6; D not resolved. There are 14 residues in the CDR3. Trimming pared 5 bases from V and 0 bases from J, leaving 8 bases between. Germline V lookup: CDR1 SQVTM, CDR2 ANQGSEA. CDR3 sequence (DNA): TGCAGCGTTAGAGTAGCCTCTGGGGCCAACGTCCTGACTTTC. Encoded protein: CSVRVASGANVLTF. Complete variable domain (other parts from reference TRBV29-1 and TRBJ2-6): SAVISQKPSRDICQRGTSLTIQCQVDSQVTMMFWYRQQPGQSLTLIATANQGSEATYESGFVIDKFPISRPNLTFSTLTVSNMSPEDSSIYLCSVRVASGANVLTFGAGSRLTVL.

The chain joins TRBV11-3 to TRBJ2-1; the match to TRBD1 covers 7 bases. The CDR3 has 14 amino acids. Trimming cost V 5 bases and J 5 bases; bases outside gene matches: 6. Germline V lookup: CDR1 SGHNT, CDR2 YENEEA. CDR3 coding DNA: TGTGCCAGCAGCCCTGGGACAGTCCACAATGAGCAGTTCTTC. It is translated as CASSPGTVHNEQFF.

The rearrangement uses TRBV7-9 and TRBJ1-5; D not certain. The CDR3 totals 13 residues. Per the germline V gene, CDR1 is SEHNR and CDR2 is FQNEAQ (reference sequence). Trimming shortened V by 6 bases and J by 6 bases, and 12 bases separated the two germline ends. CDR3 nucleotide sequence: TGTGCCAGCAGTATGGTCGAGGCTCAGCCCCAGCATTTT. This gives the protein CASSMVEAQPQHF. The full variable domain, rest sourced from reference TRBV7-9 and TRBJ1-5, is DTGVSQNPRHKITKRGQNVTFRCDPISEHNRLYWYRQTLGQGPEFLTYFQNEAQLEKSRLLSDRFSAERPKGSFSTLEIQRTEQGDSAMYLCASSMVEAQPQHFGDGTRLSIL.

The V gene is TRBV10-3, the J gene TRBJ2-4; possibly TRBD2 for D (6 bases). Between the trimmed V and J ends, which lost 3 bases and 8 bases, there was a span of 14 bases. Germline-derived CDR1 and CDR2 are ENHRY and SYGVKD. The CDR3 extends over 14 amino acids. CDR3 DNA: TGTGCCATCAGTGAAGGGACTTCATGGGACATTCAGTACTTC. Protein: CAISEGTSWDIQYF.

This chain links TRBV28 with TRBJ1-5, with D possibly matching TRBD1 (6 bases). The CDR3 sequence is 15 residues long. V was shortened by 3 bases and J by 6 bases, with 15 bases between the two germline ends. Per germline, CDR1 MDHEN and CDR2 SYDVKM. The CDR3, as DNA: TGTGCCAGCAGTTTGGGGGGGCAGGGCCCTCAGCCCCAGCATTTT. This encodes CASSLGGQGPQPQHF.

The chain has TRBV4-1 and TRBJ1-2; 7 bases match TRBD1. Germline assignment: CDR1 MGHRA and CDR2 YSYEKL. Trimming removed 0 bases from V and 3 bases from J; junction bases left unmatched: 7. The CDR3 has 16 amino acids. CDR3 in DNA: TGCGCCAGCAGCCAAGATCCTTGGGACAGTTACTATGGCTACACCTTC. It codes for CASSQDPWDSYYGYTF.